Listed below are T cell receptor beta chains from one sample, sequenced in a study of blood T cell repertoires in COVID-19. This table comes from immunoSEQ multiplex PCR, and its TCRdb copy is limited to in-frame clones, with some not included. The table includes around 150,000 clones, about 85% detected once. What was sequenced was peripheral blood. The receptors originated from a man aged 40-50 years with acute or convalescent COVID-19. CDR3s include the opening cysteine and the closing phenylalanine or tryptophan. The D gene is left open where the match is weak. Size is stated for part of the rows, as once, few or many counts, or as a class when the clone is expanded.

d_call: .; j_call: TRBJ1-1; v_call: TRBV5-8; clone_size: .; cdr3_aa: CASSSDGRTKIEAFF; cdr3_nt: TGTGCCAGCAGCTCGGATGGACGGACTAAAATTGAAGCTTTCTTT
d_call: .; j_call: TRBJ2-5; v_call: TRBV7-2; clone_size: .; cdr3_aa: CASRRTLDRSETQYF; cdr3_nt: TGTGCCAGCCGCCGGACGTTAGACAGGTCAGAGACCCAGTACTTC
d_call: TRBD1; j_call: TRBJ1-1; v_call: TRBV6-2/TRBV6-3; clone_size: .; cdr3_aa: CASSLSQRQGNTEAFF; cdr3_nt: TGTGCCAGCAGTCTATCCCAAAGACAGGGGAACACTGAAGCTTTCTTT
d_call: TRBD1; j_call: TRBJ2-2; v_call: TRBV29-1; clone_size: .; cdr3_aa: CSVNRGNTGELFF; cdr3_nt: TGCAGCGTGAACAGGGGGAACACCGGGGAGCTGTTTTTT
d_call: .; j_call: TRBJ1-3; v_call: TRBV7-6; clone_size: few; cdr3_aa: CASSSTGPNSGNTIYF; cdr3_nt: TGTGCCAGCAGCTCAACAGGGCCTAACTCTGGAAACACCATATATTTT
d_call: .; j_call: TRBJ2-3; v_call: TRBV2; clone_size: .; cdr3_aa: CASSATGSTDTQYF; cdr3_nt: TGTGCCAGCAGTGCAACAGGGAGCACAGATACGCAGTATTTT
d_call: .; j_call: TRBJ2-5; v_call: TRBV27; clone_size: once; cdr3_aa: CASSTSTLGSETQYF; cdr3_nt: TGTGCCAGCAGCACCTCCACGCTCGGGTCGGAGACCCAGTACTTC
d_call: TRBD2; j_call: TRBJ2-1; v_call: TRBV9; clone_size: .; cdr3_aa: CASSPRLAGGPYNEQFF; cdr3_nt: TGTGCCAGCAGCCCAAGACTAGCGGGGGGGCCGTACAATGAGCAGTTCTTC
d_call: TRBD2; j_call: TRBJ2-3; v_call: TRBV5-1; clone_size: .; cdr3_aa: CASSLEAGGTDTQYF; cdr3_nt: TGCGCCAGCAGCTTGGAGGCGGGGGGCACAGATACGCAGTATTTT
d_call: TRBD1; j_call: TRBJ1-5; v_call: TRBV20-1; clone_size: .; cdr3_aa: CSASYGRDRGRQPQHF; cdr3_nt: TGCAGTGCTAGTTATGGGCGGGACAGGGGCAGGCAGCCCCAGCATTTT
d_call: .; j_call: TRBJ2-1; v_call: TRBV11-2; clone_size: .; cdr3_aa: CASSFRWGLLRGLNEQFF; cdr3_nt: TGTGCCAGCAGCTTTAGATGGGGGCTCCTCCGAGGCCTTAATGAGCAGTTCTTC
d_call: .; j_call: TRBJ1-3; v_call: TRBV9; clone_size: few; cdr3_aa: CASTRREVGNTIYF; cdr3_nt: TGTGCCAGCACCCGGCGGGAAGTTGGAAACACCATATATTTT
d_call: .; j_call: TRBJ1-5; v_call: TRBV3-1/TRBV3-2; clone_size: .; cdr3_aa: CASSQASGNQPQHF; cdr3_nt: TGTGCCAGCAGCCAAGCTTCGGGAAATCAGCCCCAGCATTTT
d_call: TRBD1; j_call: TRBJ1-6; v_call: TRBV24-1; clone_size: .; cdr3_aa: CATSDNPRDRGLDNSPLHF; cdr3_nt: TGTGCCACCAGTGACAATCCCCGGGACAGGGGTTTGGATAATTCACCCCTCCACTTT
d_call: TRBD1; j_call: TRBJ1-1; v_call: TRBV19; clone_size: .; cdr3_aa: CASTQGQGVINTEAFF; cdr3_nt: TGTGCCAGTACTCAAGGACAGGGGGTAATAAACACTGAAGCTTTCTTT
d_call: .; j_call: TRBJ2-5; v_call: TRBV18; clone_size: once; cdr3_aa: CASSPNRESLGETQYF; cdr3_nt: TGTGCCAGCTCACCTAACAGGGAATCGTTAGGGGAGACCCAGTACTTC
d_call: .; j_call: TRBJ1-1; v_call: TRBV11-2; clone_size: .; cdr3_aa: CASSLDTGRAFF; cdr3_nt: TGTGCCAGCAGCTTAGATACAGGGCGGGCTTTCTTT
d_call: .; j_call: TRBJ2-1; v_call: TRBV12-3/TRBV12-4; clone_size: .; cdr3_aa: CASSLGGNEQFF; cdr3_nt: TGTGCCAGCAGCTTGGGGGGCAATGAGCAGTTCTTC
d_call: TRBD1; j_call: TRBJ1-2; v_call: TRBV5-6; clone_size: .; cdr3_aa: CASSVTGGSGGYTF; cdr3_nt: TGTGCCAGCAGCGTTACAGGGGGCTCGGGTGGCTACACCTTC
d_call: .; j_call: TRBJ2-2; v_call: TRBV4-3; clone_size: .; cdr3_aa: CASSQDWAGRELFF; cdr3_nt: TGCGCCAGCAGCCAAGATTGGGCGGGCAGGGAGCTGTTTTTT
d_call: TRBD1; j_call: TRBJ2-7; v_call: TRBV27; clone_size: .; cdr3_aa: CASSTGTGSYEQYF; cdr3_nt: TGTGCCAGCAGTACCGGGACAGGCTCCTACGAGCAGTACTTC
d_call: TRBD2; j_call: TRBJ2-3; v_call: TRBV9; clone_size: .; cdr3_aa: CASSVTSGGTDTQYF; cdr3_nt: TGTGCCAGCAGCGTAACTAGCGGGGGCACAGATACGCAGTATTTT
d_call: .; j_call: TRBJ1-4; v_call: TRBV10-3; clone_size: .; cdr3_aa: CATAVGASGGEKLFF; cdr3_nt: TGTGCCACGGCGGTCGGGGCCTCGGGGGGGGAAAAACTGTTTTTT
d_call: .; j_call: TRBJ1-6; v_call: TRBV5-1; clone_size: .; cdr3_aa: CASSLAEDSPLHF; cdr3_nt: TGCGCCAGCAGCTTGGCCGAGGATTCACCCCTCCACTTT
d_call: .; j_call: TRBJ2-2; v_call: TRBV7-9; clone_size: once; cdr3_aa: CASSLRDGSTGELFF; cdr3_nt: TGTGCCAGCAGCTTAAGGGACGGGAGCACCGGGGAGCTGTTTTTT
d_call: .; j_call: TRBJ1-1; v_call: TRBV5-1; clone_size: once; cdr3_aa: CASSLVEARGAFF; cdr3_nt: TGCGCCAGCAGCTTGGTTGAGGCCAGGGGAGCTTTCTTT
d_call: .; j_call: TRBJ2-7; v_call: TRBV5-1; clone_size: few; cdr3_aa: CASSRTDLHYEQYF; cdr3_nt: TGCGCCAGCAGCCGGACAGACCTACACTACGAGCAGTACTTC
d_call: TRBD2; j_call: TRBJ2-3; v_call: TRBV5-1; clone_size: .; cdr3_aa: CASSPRAGGPSDTQYF; cdr3_nt: TGCGCCAGCAGCCCGCGGGCGGGGGGGCCATCTGATACGCAGTATTTT
d_call: TRBD1; j_call: TRBJ2-5; v_call: TRBV2; clone_size: .; cdr3_aa: CASSEGTGATQYF; cdr3_nt: TGTGCCAGCAGTGAAGGGACAGGGGCGACCCAGTACTTC
d_call: TRBD2; j_call: TRBJ2-5; v_call: TRBV3-1/TRBV3-2; clone_size: .; cdr3_aa: CASSQNPSLTSPLETQYF; cdr3_nt: TGTGCCAGCAGCCAAAACCCAAGTCTGACTAGCCCTTTAGAGACCCAGTACTTC
d_call: .; j_call: TRBJ2-1; v_call: TRBV4-1; clone_size: .; cdr3_aa: CASSQGSSYNEQFF; cdr3_nt: TGCGCCAGCAGCCAGGGGAGCTCCTACAATGAGCAGTTCTTC
d_call: .; j_call: TRBJ2-7; v_call: TRBV5-1; clone_size: .; cdr3_aa: CASSRRTDTLSYEQYF; cdr3_nt: TGCGCCAGCAGCCGTCGAACGGACACATTATCCTACGAGCAGTACTTC
d_call: .; j_call: TRBJ1-1; v_call: TRBV3-1/TRBV3-2; clone_size: .; cdr3_aa: CASSQAIRGAAEAFF; cdr3_nt: TGTGCCAGCAGCCAGGCGATCCGGGGGGCGGCTGAAGCTTTCTTT
d_call: .; j_call: TRBJ1-1; v_call: TRBV9; clone_size: few; cdr3_aa: CASSVDHRTEAFF; cdr3_nt: TGTGCCAGCAGCGTAGACCACCGGACTGAAGCTTTCTTT
d_call: TRBD1; j_call: TRBJ1-5; v_call: TRBV19; clone_size: .; cdr3_aa: CASSPPGQGSQPQHF; cdr3_nt: TGTGCCAGTAGTCCTCCGGGACAGGGAAGTCAGCCCCAGCATTTT
d_call: TRBD1; j_call: TRBJ1-2; v_call: TRBV29-1; clone_size: .; cdr3_aa: CSVLGQDYGYTF; cdr3_nt: TGCAGCGTGCTGGGACAGGATTATGGCTACACCTTC
d_call: TRBD2; j_call: TRBJ2-1; v_call: TRBV13; clone_size: .; cdr3_aa: CASSLGPDLAGLYNEQFF; cdr3_nt: TGTGCCAGCAGCTTAGGACCCGATTTAGCGGGGCTATACAATGAGCAGTTCTTC
d_call: TRBD1; j_call: TRBJ1-1; v_call: TRBV10-2; clone_size: few; cdr3_aa: CASSRGADTEAFF; cdr3_nt: TGCGCCAGCTCCAGGGGGGCGGACACTGAAGCTTTCTTT
d_call: TRBD1; j_call: TRBJ1-6; v_call: TRBV30; clone_size: .; cdr3_aa: CAWSAPGADRGNSPLHF; cdr3_nt: TGTGCCTGGAGTGCTCCCGGGGCGGACAGGGGGAATTCACCCCTCCACTTT
d_call: .; j_call: TRBJ2-1; v_call: TRBV6-5; clone_size: few; cdr3_aa: CASSFRDLGRDEQFF; cdr3_nt: TGTGCCAGCAGTTTTCGGGACTTAGGTCGTGATGAGCAGTTCTTC
d_call: .; j_call: TRBJ2-3; v_call: TRBV5-6; clone_size: .; cdr3_aa: CASNWGLGGTQYF; cdr3_nt: TGTGCCAGCAACTGGGGCCTAGGTGGTACGCAGTATTTT
d_call: .; j_call: TRBJ1-1; v_call: TRBV30; clone_size: .; cdr3_aa: CAWGEGSTEAFF; cdr3_nt: TGTGCCTGGGGGGAGGGCTCCACTGAAGCTTTCTTT
d_call: .; j_call: TRBJ1-1; v_call: TRBV6-6; clone_size: .; cdr3_aa: CASSRSAGNTEAFF; cdr3_nt: TGTGCCAGCAGTCGATCAGCAGGGAACACTGAAGCTTTCTTT
d_call: TRBD1; j_call: TRBJ2-1; v_call: TRBV5-8; clone_size: .; cdr3_aa: CASSQWSKGAGSEQFF; cdr3_nt: TGTGCCAGCAGCCAATGGTCTAAGGGGGCAGGGAGTGAGCAGTTCTTC
d_call: .; j_call: TRBJ1-2; v_call: TRBV30; clone_size: .; cdr3_aa: CAWSSGVGYTF; cdr3_nt: TGTGCCTGGAGTTCAGGGGTGGGCTACACCTTC
d_call: TRBD2; j_call: TRBJ2-1; v_call: TRBV30; clone_size: .; cdr3_aa: CAWSVTASGVEQFF; cdr3_nt: TGTGCCTGGAGTGTAACGGCTAGCGGGGTGGAGCAGTTCTTC
d_call: .; j_call: TRBJ1-3; v_call: TRBV5-4; clone_size: once; cdr3_aa: CASNDGFTTGNTIYF; cdr3_nt: TGTGCCAGCAACGATGGGTTTACTACAGGAAACACCATATATTTT
d_call: TRBD1; j_call: TRBJ2-2; v_call: TRBV2; clone_size: .; cdr3_aa: CASSVRQGNTGELFF; cdr3_nt: TGTGCCAGCAGTGTAAGACAGGGGAACACCGGGGAGCTGTTTTTT